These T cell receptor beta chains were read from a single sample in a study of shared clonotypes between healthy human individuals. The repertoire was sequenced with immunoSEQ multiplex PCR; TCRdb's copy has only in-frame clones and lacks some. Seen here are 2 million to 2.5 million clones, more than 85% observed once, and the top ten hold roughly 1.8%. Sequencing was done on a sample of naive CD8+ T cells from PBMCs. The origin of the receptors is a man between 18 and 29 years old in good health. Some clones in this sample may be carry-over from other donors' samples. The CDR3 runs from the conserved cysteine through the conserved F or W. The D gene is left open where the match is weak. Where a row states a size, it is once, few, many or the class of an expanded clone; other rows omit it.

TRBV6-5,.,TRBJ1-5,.,CASSPQGYQPQHF,TGTGCCAGCAGTCCACAGGGATATCAGCCCCAGCATTTT
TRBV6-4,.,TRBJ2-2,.,CASSGPDTGELFF,TGTGCCAGCAGTGGTCCAGACACCGGGGAGCTGTTTTTT
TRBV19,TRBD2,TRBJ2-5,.,CASVAGAEETQYF,TGTGCCAGTGTGGCGGGAGCTGAGGAGACCCAGTACTTC
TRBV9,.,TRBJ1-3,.,CASSTTPGNTIYF,TGTGCCAGCAGCACGACACCTGGAAACACCATATATTTT
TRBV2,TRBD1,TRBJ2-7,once,CASSRGRAEQYF,TGTGCCAGCAGCAGGGGGCGCGCCGAGCAGTACTTC
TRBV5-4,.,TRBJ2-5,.,CASSLGLMATQETQYF,TGTGCCAGCAGCTTGGGCCTCATGGCCACCCAAGAGACCCAGTACTTC
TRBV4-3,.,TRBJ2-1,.,CASSTSARPRSGVHYNEQFF,TGCGCCAGCAGCACCTCCGCTAGGCCCCGGTCGGGGGTCCACTACAATGAGCAGTTCTTC
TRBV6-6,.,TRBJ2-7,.,CASSLTDSPYEQYF,TGTGCCAGCAGTTTGACAGACTCTCCCTACGAGCAGTACTTC
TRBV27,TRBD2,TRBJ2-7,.,CASSPSLAGGREQYF,TGTGCCAGCAGTCCCTCCCTAGCGGGGGGCCGCGAGCAGTACTTC
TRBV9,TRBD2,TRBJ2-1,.,CASSADPGLAAYNEQFF,TGTGCCAGCAGCGCCGACCCGGGACTAGCGGCCTACAATGAGCAGTTCTTC
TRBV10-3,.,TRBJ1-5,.,CAISESSPGGQPQHF,TGTGCCATCAGTGAGTCGAGTCCCGGGGGGCAGCCCCAGCATTTT
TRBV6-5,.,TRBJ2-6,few,CASSSGANVLTF,TGTGCCAGCAGTTCTGGGGCCAACGTCCTGACTTTC
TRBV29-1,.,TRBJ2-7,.,CSVEGGLGGLVSEQYF,TGCAGCGTTGAAGGAGGGCTGGGGGGTCTCGTTTCCGAGCAGTACTTC
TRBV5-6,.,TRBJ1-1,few,CASSFGRTTEAFF,TGTGCCAGCAGCTTCGGAAGGACCACTGAAGCTTTCTTT
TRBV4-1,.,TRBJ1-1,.,CASSQPSGVEAFF,TGCGCCAGCAGCCAGCCGTCCGGGGTTGAAGCTTTCTTT
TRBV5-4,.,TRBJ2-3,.,CASSYEPTDTQYF,TGTGCCAGCAGCTACGAACCCACAGATACGCAGTATTTT
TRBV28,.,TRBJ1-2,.,CASSLRAGNIYGYTF,TGTGCCAGCAGTTTAAGGGCAGGCAATATCTATGGCTACACCTTC
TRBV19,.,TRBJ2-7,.,CASSIGGASYEQYF,TGTGCCAGTAGTATAGGGGGGGCCTCCTACGAGCAGTACTTC
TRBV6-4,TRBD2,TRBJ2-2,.,CASSRVAGDRTGELFF,TGTGCCAGCAGTCGGGTAGCGGGGGACCGGACCGGGGAGCTGTTTTTT
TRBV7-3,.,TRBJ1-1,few,CASSPDRIGNTEAFF,TGTGCCAGCAGCCCAGACAGAATTGGGAACACTGAAGCTTTCTTT
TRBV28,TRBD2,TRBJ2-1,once,CASSPLAGVGNEQFF,TGTGCCAGCAGTCCGCTAGCGGGAGTGGGCAATGAGCAGTTCTTC
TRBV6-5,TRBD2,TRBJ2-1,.,CASSYGGGYNEQFF,TGTGCCAGCAGTTATGGCGGGGGGTACAATGAGCAGTTCTTC
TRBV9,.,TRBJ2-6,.,CASSSSALGANVLTF,TGTGCCAGCAGCAGCTCCGCTTTGGGGGCCAACGTCCTGACTTTC
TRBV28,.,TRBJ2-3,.,CASSLSQGTDTQYF,TGTGCCAGCAGTTTGTCACAAGGCACAGATACGCAGTATTTT
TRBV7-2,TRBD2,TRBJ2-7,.,CASSFGTRVAGGAYEQYF,TGTGCCAGCAGCTTCGGGACGAGGGTAGCGGGAGGTGCCTACGAGCAGTACTTC
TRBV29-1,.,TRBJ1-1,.,CSVEYGSPNTEAFF,TGCAGCGTTGAATACGGCAGTCCGAACACTGAAGCTTTCTTT
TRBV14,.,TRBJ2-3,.,CASSPGGTDTQYF,TGTGCCAGCAGCCCCGGGGGCACAGATACGCAGTATTTT
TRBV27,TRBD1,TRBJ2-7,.,CASSGDRNFYEQYF,TGTGCCAGCAGCGGGGACAGAAACTTTTACGAGCAGTACTTC
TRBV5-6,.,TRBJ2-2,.,CASSSGGHTGELFF,TGTGCCAGCAGCTCAGGTGGGCACACCGGGGAGCTGTTTTTT
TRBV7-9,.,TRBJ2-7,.,CASSLEGPTYEQYF,TGTGCCAGCAGCTTAGAGGGGCCCACCTACGAGCAGTACTTC